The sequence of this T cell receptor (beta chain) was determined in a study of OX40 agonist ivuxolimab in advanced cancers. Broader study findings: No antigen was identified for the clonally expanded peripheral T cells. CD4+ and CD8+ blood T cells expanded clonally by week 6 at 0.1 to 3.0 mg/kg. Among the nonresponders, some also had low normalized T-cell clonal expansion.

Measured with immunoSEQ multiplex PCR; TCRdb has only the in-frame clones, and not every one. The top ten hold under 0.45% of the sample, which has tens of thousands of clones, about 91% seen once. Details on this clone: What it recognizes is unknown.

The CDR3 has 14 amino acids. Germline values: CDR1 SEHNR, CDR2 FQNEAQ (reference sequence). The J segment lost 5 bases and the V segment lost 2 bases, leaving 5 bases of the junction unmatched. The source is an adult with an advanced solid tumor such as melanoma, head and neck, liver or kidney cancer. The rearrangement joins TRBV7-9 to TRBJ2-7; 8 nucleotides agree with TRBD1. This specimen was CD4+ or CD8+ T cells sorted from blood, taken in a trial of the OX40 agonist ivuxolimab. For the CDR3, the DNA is TGTGCCAGCAGCTTAAGGCAGGGGGCTAACGAGCAGTACTTC. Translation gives CASSLRQGANEQYF.